The present entry profiles one T cell receptor beta chain with its context. Sequencing used immunoSEQ multiplex PCR; TCRdb keeps in-frame clones, though not all of them. The data show about 27,000 clones, with roughly 69% seen just once and approximately 50% held by the top ten. These data are taken from a study of cytotoxic CD8 clonotypes in ibrutinib-treated CLL. The germline V gene encodes CDR1 MGHDK and CDR2 SYGVNS. The CDR3 is 16 residues long. Trimming left V 1 base short and J 2 bases short, with 9 bases between. The chain combines TRBV25-1 with TRBJ1-6; D is perhaps TRBD1 (5 bases). Specimen: PBMCs, collected after 24 months of ibrutinib treatment. This TCR came from a human donor with chronic lymphocytic leukemia. The CDR3 spells CASSEFRGAYNSPLHF. For the CDR3, the DNA is TGTGCCAGCAGTGAATTTAGGGGCGCCTATAATTCACCCCTCCACTTT.